A single sample is the source of the 6 T cell receptor beta chains below, sequenced in a study of cytomegalovirus exposure and HLA in healthy donors. Vbeta (60) and Jbeta (13) primers were used in the PCR. The repertoire was sequenced with immunoSEQ multiplex PCR; TCRdb's copy has only in-frame clones and lacks some. The sample contains about 98,000 clones, around four fifths of which appear only once. The sequenced sample consisted of PBMCs. Every receptor here comes from a man aged 40-49 years in good health and CMV-seronegative.

The chain uses TRBV7-2 and TRBJ2-1, with 11 nucleotides matching TRBD2. Germline-derived CDR1 and CDR2 are SGHTA and FQGNSA. CDR3 size: 17 residues. V was clipped by 2 bases and J by 6 bases; unmatched bases: 9. The CDR3 loop reads CASSLMVAGGLSNEQFF. In DNA form, the CDR3 reads TGTGCCAGCAGCTTAATGGTAGCGGGGGGGCTGAGCAATGAGCAGTTCTTC.

The chain is built from TRBV4-1 and TRBJ2-7, with TRBD1 as a possible D gene (7 bases). Germline-derived CDR1 and CDR2 are MGHRA and YSYEKL. The length of the CDR3 is 14 residues. V shed 1 base and J shed 7 bases, with 14 bases lying between them. Written as DNA, the CDR3 is TGCGCCAGCAGCCAAGTGGAGGGGGCGGGTGAGCAGTACTTC. Protein sequence: CASSQVEGAGEQYF.

The J gene is TRBJ2-6, the V gene TRBV9, with 7 bases aligning to TRBD2. This CDR3 spans 20 amino acids. Germline values: CDR1 SGDLS, CDR2 YYNGEE. Trimming removed 3 bases from V and 0 bases from J; junction bases left unmatched: 15. This chain's CDR3 is CASSAEMNSGFSSGANVLTF. CDR3 coding DNA: TGTGCCAGCAGCGCCGAGATGAATAGCGGGTTCAGCTCTGGGGCCAACGTCCTGACTTTC.

This clone was seen only once. J is TRBJ2-7 and V is TRBV5-8, with a possible D match to TRBD1 (6 bases). CDR1 SGHTS and CDR2 YDEGEE come from the germline V gene. The CDR3 is 14 amino acids. Deletions cut 2 bases from V and 0 bases from J, with 9 bases between. CDR3 amino acids: CASSFQGPSYEQYF. The CDR3 nucleotides are TGTGCCAGCAGCTTCCAGGGGCCCTCCTACGAGCAGTACTTC. The full variable domain, completed using reference TRBV5-8 and TRBJ2-7, is EAGVTQSPTHLIKTRGQQATLRCSPISGHTSVYWYQQALGLGLQFLLWYDEGEERNRGNFPPRFSGRQFPNYSSELNVNALELEDSALYLCASSFQGPSYEQYFGPGTRLTVT.

Here the CDR3 DNA reads TGCGCCAGCAGCACCACTGTAGCGGGGGGCACAGATACGCAGTATTTT. This gives the protein CASSTTVAGGTDTQYF. The chain couples TRBV5-1 to TRBJ2-3, with 9 bases identical to TRBD2. The CDR3 spans 16 residues. The V segment lost 4 bases and the J segment 1 base; nucleotides outside the gene matches: 7. Germline V lookup: CDR1 SGHRS, CDR2 YFSETQ. The complete variable domain, with remaining parts taken from reference TRBV5-1 and TRBJ2-3, reads KAGVTQTPRYLIKTRGQQVTLSCSPISGHRSVSWYQQTPGQGLQFLFEYFSETQRNKGNFPGRFSGRQFSNSRSEMNVSTLELGDSALYLCASSTTVAGGTDTQYFGPGTRLTVL.

In nucleotides, the CDR3 is TGTGCCAGCAGCTACCCCAGGGCTAGGGGTTCACCCCTCCACTTT. Residues: CASSYPRARGSPLHF. The chain uses TRBV11-3 and TRBJ1-6, with TRBD1 as a possible D gene (5 bases). CDR1 and CDR2 from the germline V gene are SGHNT and YENEEA. The CDR3 covers 15 residues. Between the trimmed V and J ends, which lost 4 bases and 9 bases, there was a span of 16 bases.